This paragraph covers one T cell receptor (beta chain) sequence. The source of the sample is a study of blood T cell repertoires in COVID-19. Looked up from germline, CDR1 is LGHDT and CDR2 is YNNKEL (reference sequence). The ends were cut back, 0 bases at V and 9 bases at J, with 12 bases in the middle. This CDR3 has 14 residues. Here immunoSEQ multiplex PCR was the method, and the copy in TCRdb shows in-frame clones only, minus some. The sample records roughly 200,000 clones, 81% being singletons. The rearrangement links TRBV3-1 (or the pseudogene TRBV3-2) to TRBJ2-4; D is perhaps TRBD2 (6 bases). Sequencing input: peripheral blood. The receptor was isolated from a woman older than 75 with acute or convalescent COVID-19. The CDR3 region has the DNA TGTGCCAGCAGCCAAGATATGGGGGGAGGCATTCAGTACTTC. It is translated as CASSQDMGGGIQYF.